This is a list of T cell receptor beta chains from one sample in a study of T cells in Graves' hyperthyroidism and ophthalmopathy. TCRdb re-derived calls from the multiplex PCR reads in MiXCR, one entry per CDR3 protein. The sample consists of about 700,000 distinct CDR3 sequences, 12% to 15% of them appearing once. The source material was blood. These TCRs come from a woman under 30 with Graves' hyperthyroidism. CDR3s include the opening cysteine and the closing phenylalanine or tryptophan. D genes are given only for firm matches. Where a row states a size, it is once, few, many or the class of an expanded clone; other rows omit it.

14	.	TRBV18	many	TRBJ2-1	TGTGCCAGCTCTAGCGACCTGACTTACAATGAGCAGTTCTTC	CASSSDLTYNEQFF
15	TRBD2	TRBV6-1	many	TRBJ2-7	TGTGCCAGCAGTCAACTAGCGGGAGGTTTCTACGAGCAGTACTTC	CASSQLAGGFYEQYF
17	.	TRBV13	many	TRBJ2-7	TGTGCCAGCAGCCTCACCCTCCAAGGGACGGGGATGGACGAGCAGTACTTC	CASSLTLQGTGMDEQYF
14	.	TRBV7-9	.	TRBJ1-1	TGTGCCAGCCGCCGGGGGGGCGGTTTCACTGAAGCTTTCTTT	CASRRGGGFTEAFF
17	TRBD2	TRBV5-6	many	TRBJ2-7	TGTGCCAGCAGCCGCCGGGGTAGCGGGAGGTTTCTCGACGAGCAGTACTTC	CASSRRGSGRFLDEQYF
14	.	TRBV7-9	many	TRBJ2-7	TGTGCCAGCAGTCCTGCTCCAACCTACTACGAGCAGTACTTC	CASSPAPTYYEQYF
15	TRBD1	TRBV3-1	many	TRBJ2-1	TGTGCCAGCAGCCAAGGGGACAGGGGAGGGAATGAGCAGTTCTTC	CASSQGDRGGNEQFF
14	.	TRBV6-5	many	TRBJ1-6	TGTGCCAGCAGTTACGCAAGGGATAATTCACCCCTCCACTTT	CASSYARDNSPLHF
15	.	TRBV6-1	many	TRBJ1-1	TGTGCCAGCAGTTCCCCTACCCAGTCTGGCACTGAAGCTTTCTTT	CASSSPTQSGTEAFF
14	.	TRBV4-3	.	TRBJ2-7	TGCGCCAGCAGCCAAGAGGTCCGAGCCTACGAGCAGTACTTC	CASSQEVRAYEQYF
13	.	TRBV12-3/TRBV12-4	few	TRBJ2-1	TGTGCCAGCAGTTTGGGGATCCGGACTGAGCAGTTCTTC	CASSLGIRTEQFF
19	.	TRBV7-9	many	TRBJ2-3	TGTGCCAGCAGCTCCCCTCTCGGAGGGTGGCGGAGCGAACCAGATACGCAGTATTTT	CASSSPLGGWRSEPDTQYF
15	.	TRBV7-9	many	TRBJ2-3	TGTGCCAGCAGCCCCTCTGGCGGGGGCACAGATACGCAGTATTTT	CASSPSGGGTDTQYF
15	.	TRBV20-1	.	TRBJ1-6	TGCAGTGCTAGAGACGCGTTGAGGTGGGATTCACCCCTCCACTTT	CSARDALRWDSPLHF
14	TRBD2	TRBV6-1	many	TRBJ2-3	TGTGCCAGCACCACAGCGGGAGCTGGAGATACGCAGTATTTT	CASTTAGAGDTQYF
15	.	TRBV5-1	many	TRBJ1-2	TGCGCCAGCAGCTTTGAAGGGTCCAGCCCCAATGGCTACACCTTC	CASSFEGSSPNGYTF
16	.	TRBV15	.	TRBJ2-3	TGTGCCACCAGCAGACTGGACTACTCTAGCACAGATACGCAGTATTTT	CATSRLDYSSTDTQYF
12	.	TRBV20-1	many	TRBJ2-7	TGCTCCGGAAGGGGTCCAGGCGGTGGGCAGTACTTC	CSGRGPGGGQYF
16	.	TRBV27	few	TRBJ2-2	TGTGCCAGCAGTCTGTCAAGCGGGCGAGGTACCGGGGAGCTGTTTTTT	CASSLSSGRGTGELFF
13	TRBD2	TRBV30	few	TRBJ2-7	TGTGCCCAAGCGGGAATTAACCACTACGAGCAGTACTTC	CAQAGINHYEQYF
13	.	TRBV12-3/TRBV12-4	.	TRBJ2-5	TGTGCCAGCAGTTTAGCGGGAAGAGAGATCCAGTACTTC	CASSLAGREIQYF
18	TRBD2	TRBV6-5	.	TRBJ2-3	TGTGCCAGCAGTTACTCGACTAGCGGGAGTTGGAGCACAGATACGCAGTATTTT	CASSYSTSGSWSTDTQYF
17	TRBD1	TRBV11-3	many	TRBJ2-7	TGTGCCAGCAGCTTAGACCCCCCGGACAGGGAGGCCTACGAGCAGTACTTC	CASSLDPPDREAYEQYF
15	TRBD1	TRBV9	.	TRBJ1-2	TGTGCCAGCAGCGTAAGCCGGGACAGCTTCTATGGCTACACCTTC	CASSVSRDSFYGYTF
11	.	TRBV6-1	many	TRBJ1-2	TGTGCCAGCGGGACGGATTATGGCTACACCTTC	CASGTDYGYTF
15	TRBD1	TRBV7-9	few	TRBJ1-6	TGTGCCAGCAGCCGGCCGGGACAGGGGTGGTCACCCCTCCACTTT	CASSRPGQGWSPLHF
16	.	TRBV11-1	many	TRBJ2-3	TGTGCCAGCAGCTTTCCCACCCCGAGGGAAACTTATACGCAGTATTTT	CASSFPTPRETYTQYF
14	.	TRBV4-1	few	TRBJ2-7	TGCGCCAGCAGCCAAAGGGGAGGTGACTACGAGCAGTACTTC	CASSQRGGDYEQYF
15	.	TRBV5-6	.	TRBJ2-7	TGTGCCAGCAGCTTGTTGAGGGGGGAAACCTACGAGCAGTACTTC	CASSLLRGETYEQYF
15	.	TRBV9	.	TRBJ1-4	TGTGCCAGCAGCGTCACCCGGGGACCTAATGAAAAACTGTTTTTT	CASSVTRGPNEKLFF
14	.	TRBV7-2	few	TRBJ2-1	TGTGCCAGCAGCTTTGAACCCGTGCAAAATGAGCAGTTCTTC	CASSFEPVQNEQFF
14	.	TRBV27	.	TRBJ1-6	TGTGCCAGCAGCCCCGGGGTGGATAATTCACCCCTCCACTTT	CASSPGVDNSPLHF
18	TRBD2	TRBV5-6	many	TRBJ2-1	TGTGCCAGCAGCCCCAGCCGGACTAGCGGGAGGTATGGGGTTGAGCAGTTCTTC	CASSPSRTSGRYGVEQFF
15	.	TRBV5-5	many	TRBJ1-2	TGTGCCAGCACCCTGGCGGGGTTGGAGAACTATGGCTACACCTTC	CASTLAGLENYGYTF
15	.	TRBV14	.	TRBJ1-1	TGTGCCAGCAGCCAAGGACATCCACGGAACACTGAAGCTTTCTTT	CASSQGHPRNTEAFF
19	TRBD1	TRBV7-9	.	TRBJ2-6	TGTGCCACCATCGGGATCCCGGGACAGGGACCTCGCGGGGCCAACGTCCTGACTTTC	CATIGIPGQGPRGANVLTF
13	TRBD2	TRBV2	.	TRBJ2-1	TGTGCCAGCAAACGCGGGAGTACCAGTGAGCAGTTCTTC	CASKRGSTSEQFF
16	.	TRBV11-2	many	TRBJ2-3	TGTGCCAGCAGCTTAGAGGTGGGCGGGAGCACAGATACGCAGTATTTT	CASSLEVGGSTDTQYF
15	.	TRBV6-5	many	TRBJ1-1	TGTGCCAGCAGTTACTCGCAGGGGACCAACACTGAAGCTTTCTTT	CASSYSQGTNTEAFF
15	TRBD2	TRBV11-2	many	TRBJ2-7	TGTGCCAGCAGCTCAATTGGGACTAGCCACAACGAGCAGTACTTC	CASSSIGTSHNEQYF
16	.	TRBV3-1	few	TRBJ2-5	TGTGCCAGCAGCCAATCTACTCGAAGGACGCTGATGACCCAGTACTTC	CASSQSTRRTLMTQYF
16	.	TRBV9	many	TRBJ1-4	TGTGCCAGCAGCGTAGGAGAACCAGGGGTAAATGAAAAACTGTTTTTT	CASSVGEPGVNEKLFF
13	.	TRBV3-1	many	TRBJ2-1	TGTGCCAGCAGCCCGTGGACAGTCAATGAGCAGTTCTTC	CASSPWTVNEQFF
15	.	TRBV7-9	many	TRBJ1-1	TGTGCCAGCTGGGGCATAGCCACCCGAGGCACTGAAGCTTTCTTT	CASWGIATRGTEAFF
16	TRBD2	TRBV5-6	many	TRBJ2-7	TGTGCCAGCAGCTGGGGACTAGCGGGGACTTCGAGCGAGCAGTACTTC	CASSWGLAGTSSEQYF
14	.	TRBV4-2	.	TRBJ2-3	TGTGCCAGCAGCCAAGATTTAGACCAGGGTACGCAGTATTTT	CASSQDLDQGTQYF
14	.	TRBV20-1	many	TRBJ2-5	TGCAGTGCTACCGACTTTGGAGGGCGAGAGACCCAGTACTTC	CSATDFGGRETQYF
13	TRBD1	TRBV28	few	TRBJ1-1	TGTGCCAGCAGTCGACAGGGCCTGACTGAAGCTTTCTTT	CASSRQGLTEAFF